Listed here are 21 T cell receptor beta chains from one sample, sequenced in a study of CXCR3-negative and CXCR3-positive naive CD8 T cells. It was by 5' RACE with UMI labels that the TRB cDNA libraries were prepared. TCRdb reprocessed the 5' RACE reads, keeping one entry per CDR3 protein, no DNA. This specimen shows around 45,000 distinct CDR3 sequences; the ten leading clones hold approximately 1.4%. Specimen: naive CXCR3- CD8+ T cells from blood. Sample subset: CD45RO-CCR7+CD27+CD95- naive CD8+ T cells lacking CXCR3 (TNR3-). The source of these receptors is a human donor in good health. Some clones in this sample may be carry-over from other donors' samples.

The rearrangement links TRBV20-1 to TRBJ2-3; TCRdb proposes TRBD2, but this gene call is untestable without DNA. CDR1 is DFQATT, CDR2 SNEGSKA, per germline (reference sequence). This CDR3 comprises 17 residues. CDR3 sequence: CSARDPGLAGLGDTQYF.

CDR3 loop: CASSDGGGLVSEQFF. This chain joins TRBV6-4 and TRBJ2-1; TCRdb designates TRBD2, a call that cannot be tested without DNA. The CDR3 runs 15 residues. Germline CDR1 and CDR2: MRHNA and SNTAGT.

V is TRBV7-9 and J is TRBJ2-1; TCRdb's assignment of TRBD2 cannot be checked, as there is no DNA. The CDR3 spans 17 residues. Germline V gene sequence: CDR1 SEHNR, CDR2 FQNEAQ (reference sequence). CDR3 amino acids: CASSFSRGGGKYNEQFF. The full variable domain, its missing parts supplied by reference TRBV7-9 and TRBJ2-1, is DTGVSQNPRHKITKRGQNVTFRCDPISEHNRLYWYRQTLGQGPEFLTYFQNEAQLEKSRLLSDRFSAERPKGSFSTLEIQRTEQGDSAMYLCASSFSRGGGKYNEQFFGPGTRLTVL.

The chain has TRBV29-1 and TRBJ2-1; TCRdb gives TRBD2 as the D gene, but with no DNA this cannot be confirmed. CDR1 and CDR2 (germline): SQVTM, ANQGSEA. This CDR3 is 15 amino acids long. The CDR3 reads CSVDGLAPIYNEQFF.

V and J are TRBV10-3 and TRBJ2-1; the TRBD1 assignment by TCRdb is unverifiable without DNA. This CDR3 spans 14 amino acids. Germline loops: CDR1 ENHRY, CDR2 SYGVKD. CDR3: CAISDGGRGNEQFF.

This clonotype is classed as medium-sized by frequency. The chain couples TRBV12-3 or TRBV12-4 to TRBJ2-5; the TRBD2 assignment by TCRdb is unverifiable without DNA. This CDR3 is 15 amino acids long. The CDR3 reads CASSLVSSGEGTQYF.

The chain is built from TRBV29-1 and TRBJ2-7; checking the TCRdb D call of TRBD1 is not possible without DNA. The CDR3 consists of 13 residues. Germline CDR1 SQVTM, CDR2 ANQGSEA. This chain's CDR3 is CSVVTGGPYEQYF.

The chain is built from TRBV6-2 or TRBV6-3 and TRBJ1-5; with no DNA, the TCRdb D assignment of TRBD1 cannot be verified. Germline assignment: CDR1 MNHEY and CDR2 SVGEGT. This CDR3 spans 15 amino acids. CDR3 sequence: CASSYGQELNQPQHF.

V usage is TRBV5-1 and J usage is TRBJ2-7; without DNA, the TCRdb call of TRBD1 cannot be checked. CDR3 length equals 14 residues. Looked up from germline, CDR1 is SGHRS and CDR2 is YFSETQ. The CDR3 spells CASSPGQNSYEQYF.

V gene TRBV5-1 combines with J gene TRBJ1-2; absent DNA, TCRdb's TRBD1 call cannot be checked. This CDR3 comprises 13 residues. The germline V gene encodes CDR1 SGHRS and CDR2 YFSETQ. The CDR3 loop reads CASSQTGNYGYTF. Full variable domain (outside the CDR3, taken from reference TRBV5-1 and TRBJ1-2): KAGVTQTPRYLIKTRGQQVTLSCSPISGHRSVSWYQQTPGQGLQFLFEYFSETQRNKGNFPGRFSGRQFSNSRSEMNVSTLELGDSALYLCASSQTGNYGYTFGSGTRLTVV.

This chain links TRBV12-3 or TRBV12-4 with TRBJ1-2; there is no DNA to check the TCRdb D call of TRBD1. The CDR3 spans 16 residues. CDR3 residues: CASITGTPTRGYGYTF.

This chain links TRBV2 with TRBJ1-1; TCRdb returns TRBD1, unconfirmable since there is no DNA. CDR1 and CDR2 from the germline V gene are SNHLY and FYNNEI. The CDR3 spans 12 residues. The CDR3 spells CASSGTGAEAFF.

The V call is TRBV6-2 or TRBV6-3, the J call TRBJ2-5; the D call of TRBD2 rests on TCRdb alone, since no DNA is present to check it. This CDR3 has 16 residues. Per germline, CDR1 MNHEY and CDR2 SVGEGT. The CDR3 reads CASSFGLAGDRETQYF.

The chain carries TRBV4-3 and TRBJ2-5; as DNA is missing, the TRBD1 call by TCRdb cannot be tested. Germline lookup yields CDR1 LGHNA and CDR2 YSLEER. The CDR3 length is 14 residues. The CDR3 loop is CASSHPGQEETQYF.

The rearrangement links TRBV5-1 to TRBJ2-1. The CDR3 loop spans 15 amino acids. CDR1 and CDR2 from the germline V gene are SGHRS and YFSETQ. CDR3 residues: CASSFETPSYNEQFF.

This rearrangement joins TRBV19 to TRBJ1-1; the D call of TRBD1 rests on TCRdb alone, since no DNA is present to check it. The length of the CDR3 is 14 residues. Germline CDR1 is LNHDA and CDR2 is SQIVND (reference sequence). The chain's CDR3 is CASSMGRGPLEAFF.

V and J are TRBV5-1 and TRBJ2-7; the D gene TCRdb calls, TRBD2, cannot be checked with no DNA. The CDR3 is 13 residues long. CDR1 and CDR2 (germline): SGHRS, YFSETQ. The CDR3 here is CASRRLAPYEQYF. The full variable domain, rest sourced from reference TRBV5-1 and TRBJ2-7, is KAGVTQTPRYLIKTRGQQVTLSCSPISGHRSVSWYQQTPGQGLQFLFEYFSETQRNKGNFPGRFSGRQFSNSRSEMNVSTLELGDSALYLCASRRLAPYEQYFGPGTRLTVT.

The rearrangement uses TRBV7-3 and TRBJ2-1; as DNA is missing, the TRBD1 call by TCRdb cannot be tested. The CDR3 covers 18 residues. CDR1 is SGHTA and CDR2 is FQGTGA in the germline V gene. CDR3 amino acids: CASSSPDDLADFYNEQFF.

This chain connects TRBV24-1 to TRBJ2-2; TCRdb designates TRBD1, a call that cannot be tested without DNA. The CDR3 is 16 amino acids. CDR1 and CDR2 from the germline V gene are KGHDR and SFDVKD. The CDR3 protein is CATSDHRVPRTGELFF.

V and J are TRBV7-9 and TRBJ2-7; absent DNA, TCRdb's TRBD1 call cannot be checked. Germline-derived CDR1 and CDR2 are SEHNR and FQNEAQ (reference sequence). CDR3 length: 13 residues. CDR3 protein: CAFSHRQGYEQYF. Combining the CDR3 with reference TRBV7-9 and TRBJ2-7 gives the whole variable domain DTGVSQNPRHKITKRGQNVTFRCDPISEHNRLYWYRQTLGQGPEFLTYFQNEAQLEKSRLLSDRFSAERPKGSFSTLEIQRTEQGDSAMYLCAFSHRQGYEQYFGPGTRLTVT.

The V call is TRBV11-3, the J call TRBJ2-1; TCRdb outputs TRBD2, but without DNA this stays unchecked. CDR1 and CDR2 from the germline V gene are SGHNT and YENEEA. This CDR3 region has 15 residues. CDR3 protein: CAGTAAGGLTGEQFF.